The clone carrying this T cell receptor (beta chain) was counted once. The antigen is not known. The data were taken from a study of cytomegalovirus exposure and HLA in healthy donors. Study conclusions and caveats: Trimming of TCR beta V- and J-genes showed a link, identified in a later analysis, to a missense DCLRE1C variant. A list of 150 or so TCR beta chains associated with cytomegalovirus was given. As a later analysis showed, several of the most significant clusters appeared to be linked to common viral pathogens.

The primer mix had 60 Vbeta and 13 Jbeta primers. Original handling: An analysis performed later counted 70 million to 90 million unique TCR beta chains (approximately 11 million of them shared). Libraries were prepared by immunoSEQ multiplex PCR; TCRdb keeps only in-frame clonotypes and omits some of them. The V and J calls and clone size were taken over from that table, and D and trimming were inferred from the DNA. The sample records 97,000 or so clones, roughly 85% being singletons. V was clipped by 3 bases and J by 0 bases, with 7 bases between them. The germline CDR1 and CDR2 sequences are SNHLY and FYNNEI. CDR3 size: 14 residues.

The TCR was taken from a middle-aged man in good health and CMV-seronegative. Specimen: PBMCs. The chain links TRBV2 to TRBJ2-3; unclear D gene. CDR3 residues: CASSERLSTDTQYF. CDR3 DNA sequence: TGTGCCAGCAGTGAGCGGTTGAGCACAGATACGCAGTATTTT.